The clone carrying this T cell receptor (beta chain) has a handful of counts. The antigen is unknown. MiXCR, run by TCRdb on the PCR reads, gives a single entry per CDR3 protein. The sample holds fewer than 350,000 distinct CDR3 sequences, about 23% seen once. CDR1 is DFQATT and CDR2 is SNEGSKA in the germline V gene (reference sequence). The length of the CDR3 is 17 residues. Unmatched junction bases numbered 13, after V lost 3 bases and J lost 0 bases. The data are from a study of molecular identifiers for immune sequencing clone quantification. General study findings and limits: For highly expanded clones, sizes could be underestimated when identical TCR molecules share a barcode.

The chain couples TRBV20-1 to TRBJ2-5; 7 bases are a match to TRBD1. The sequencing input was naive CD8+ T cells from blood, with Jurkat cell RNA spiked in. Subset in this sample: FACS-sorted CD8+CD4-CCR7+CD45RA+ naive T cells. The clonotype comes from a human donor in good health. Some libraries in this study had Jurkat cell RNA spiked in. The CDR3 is CSARSIYRDRHQETQYF. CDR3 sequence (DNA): TGCAGTGCTAGGTCAATTTACCGGGACAGACACCAAGAGACCCAGTACTTC.